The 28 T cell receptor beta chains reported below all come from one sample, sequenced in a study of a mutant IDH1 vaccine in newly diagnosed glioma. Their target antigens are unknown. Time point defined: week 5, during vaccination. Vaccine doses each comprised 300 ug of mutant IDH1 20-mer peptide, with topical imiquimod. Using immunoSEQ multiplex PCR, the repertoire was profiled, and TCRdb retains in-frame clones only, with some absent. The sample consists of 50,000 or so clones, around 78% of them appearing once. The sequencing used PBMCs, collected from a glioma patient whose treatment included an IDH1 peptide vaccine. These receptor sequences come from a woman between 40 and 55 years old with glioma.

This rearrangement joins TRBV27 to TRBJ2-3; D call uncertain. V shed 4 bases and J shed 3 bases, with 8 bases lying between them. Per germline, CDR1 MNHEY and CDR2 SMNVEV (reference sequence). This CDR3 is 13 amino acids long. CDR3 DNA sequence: TGTGCCAGCAGTTGGGGTAGAACAGATACGCAGTATTTT. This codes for CASSWGRTDTQYF.

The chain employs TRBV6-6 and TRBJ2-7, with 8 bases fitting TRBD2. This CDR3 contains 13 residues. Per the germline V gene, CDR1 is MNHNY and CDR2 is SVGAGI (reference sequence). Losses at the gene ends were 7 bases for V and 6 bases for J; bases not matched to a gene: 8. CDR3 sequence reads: CASTGTRGAEQYF. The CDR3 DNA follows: TGTGCCAGCACCGGGACTAGGGGGGCCGAGCAGTACTTC.

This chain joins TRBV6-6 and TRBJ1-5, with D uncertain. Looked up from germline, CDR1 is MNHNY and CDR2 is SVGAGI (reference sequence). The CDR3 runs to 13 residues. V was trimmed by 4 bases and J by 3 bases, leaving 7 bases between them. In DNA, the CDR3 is TGTGCCAGCAGTTTACTGGACAATCAGCCCCAGCATTTT. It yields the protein CASSLLDNQPQHF.

CDR3 DNA sequence: TGTGCCAGCAGCCACTTTACCCCGGGAGCGAGGAATGAGCAGTTCTTC. Its protein product is CASSHFTPGARNEQFF. J is TRBJ2-1 and V is TRBV9, with a weak D call TRBD2 (6 bases). V gave up 4 bases and J gave up 7 bases, with 21 bases separating them. CDR1 and CDR2 from the germline V gene are SGDLS and YYNGEE. This CDR3 has 16 residues. The full variable domain, its missing parts supplied by reference TRBV9 and TRBJ2-1, is DSGVTQTPKHLITATGQRVTLRCSPRSGDLSVYWYQQSLDQGLQFLIQYYNGEERAKGNILERFSAQQFPDLHSELNLSSLELGDSALYFCASSHFTPGARNEQFFGPGTRLTVL.

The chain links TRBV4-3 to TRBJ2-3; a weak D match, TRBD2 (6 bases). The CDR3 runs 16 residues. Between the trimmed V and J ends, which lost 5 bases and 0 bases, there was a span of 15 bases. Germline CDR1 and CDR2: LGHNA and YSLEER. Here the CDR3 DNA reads TGCGCCAGCAGCAAAAGTCTGGCGGGGAGCACAGATACGCAGTATTTT. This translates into CASSKSLAGSTDTQYF.

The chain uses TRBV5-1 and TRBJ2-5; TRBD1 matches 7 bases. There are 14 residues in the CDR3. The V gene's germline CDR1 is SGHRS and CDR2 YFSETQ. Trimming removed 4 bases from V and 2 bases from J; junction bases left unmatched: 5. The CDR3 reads CASSTGTAQETQYF. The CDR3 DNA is TGCGCCAGCAGCACCGGGACAGCGCAAGAGACCCAGTACTTC.

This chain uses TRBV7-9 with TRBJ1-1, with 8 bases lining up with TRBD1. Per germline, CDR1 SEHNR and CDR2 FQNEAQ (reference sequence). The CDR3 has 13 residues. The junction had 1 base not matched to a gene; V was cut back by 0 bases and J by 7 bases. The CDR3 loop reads CASSLAGTGEAFF. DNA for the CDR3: TGTGCCAGCAGCTTAGCGGGGACAGGTGAAGCTTTCTTT.

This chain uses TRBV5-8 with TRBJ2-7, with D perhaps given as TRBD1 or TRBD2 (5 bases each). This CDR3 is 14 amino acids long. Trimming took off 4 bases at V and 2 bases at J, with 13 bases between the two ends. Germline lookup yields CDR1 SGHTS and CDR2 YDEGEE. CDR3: CASSHRDPTYEQYF. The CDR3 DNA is TGTGCCAGCAGCCACCGGGACCCTACCTACGAGCAGTACTTC. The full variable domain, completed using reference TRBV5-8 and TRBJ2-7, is EAGVTQSPTHLIKTRGQQATLRCSPISGHTSVYWYQQALGLGLQFLLWYDEGEERNRGNFPPRFSGRQFPNYSSELNVNALELEDSALYLCASSHRDPTYEQYFGPGTRLTVT.

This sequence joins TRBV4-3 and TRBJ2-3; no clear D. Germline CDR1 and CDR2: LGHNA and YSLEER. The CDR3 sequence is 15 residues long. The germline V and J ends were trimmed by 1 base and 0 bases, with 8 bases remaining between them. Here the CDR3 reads CASSQATFSTDTQYF. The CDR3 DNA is TGCGCCAGCAGCCAAGCCACATTTAGCACAGATACGCAGTATTTT.

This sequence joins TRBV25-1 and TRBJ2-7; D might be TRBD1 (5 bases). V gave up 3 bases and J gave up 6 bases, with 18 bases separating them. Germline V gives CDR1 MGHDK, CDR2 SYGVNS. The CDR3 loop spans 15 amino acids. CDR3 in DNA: TGTGCCAGCAGTGAGATAGGGGCTCGGTTTGGCGAGCAGTACTTC. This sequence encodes CASSEIGARFGEQYF.

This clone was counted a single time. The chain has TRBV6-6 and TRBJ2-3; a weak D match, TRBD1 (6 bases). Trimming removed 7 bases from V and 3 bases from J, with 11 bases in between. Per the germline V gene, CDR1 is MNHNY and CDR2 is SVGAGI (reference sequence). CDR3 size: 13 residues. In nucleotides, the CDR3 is TGTGCCAGCACTCTAGGGGGTACAGATACGCAGTATTTT. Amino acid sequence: CASTLGGTDTQYF.

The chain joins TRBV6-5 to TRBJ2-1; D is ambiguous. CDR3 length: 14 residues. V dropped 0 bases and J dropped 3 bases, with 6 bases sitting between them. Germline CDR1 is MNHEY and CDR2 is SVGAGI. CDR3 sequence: CASSYSRIYNEQFF. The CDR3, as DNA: TGTGCCAGCAGTTACTCGAGAATCTACAATGAGCAGTTCTTC.

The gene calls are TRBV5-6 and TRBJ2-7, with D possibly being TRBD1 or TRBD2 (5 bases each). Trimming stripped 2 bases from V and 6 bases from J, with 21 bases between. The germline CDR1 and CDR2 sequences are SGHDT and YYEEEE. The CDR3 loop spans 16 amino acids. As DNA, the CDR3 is TGTGCCAGCAGCTTAACTGGGACCGCGTCTTCGGGCGAGCAGTACTTC. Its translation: CASSLTGTASSGEQYF.

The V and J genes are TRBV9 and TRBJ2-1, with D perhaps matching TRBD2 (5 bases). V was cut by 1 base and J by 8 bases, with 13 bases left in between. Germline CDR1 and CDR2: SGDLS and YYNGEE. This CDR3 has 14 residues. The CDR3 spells CASSVLAPRHEQFF. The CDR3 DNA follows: TGTGCCAGCAGCGTACTAGCCCCTCGCCATGAGCAGTTCTTC.

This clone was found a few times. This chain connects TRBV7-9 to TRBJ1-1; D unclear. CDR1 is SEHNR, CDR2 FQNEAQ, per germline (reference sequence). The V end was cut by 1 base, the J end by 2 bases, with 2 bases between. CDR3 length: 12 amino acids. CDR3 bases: TGTGCCAGCAGCTTAGACAACACTGAAGCTTTCTTT. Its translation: CASSLDNTEAFF. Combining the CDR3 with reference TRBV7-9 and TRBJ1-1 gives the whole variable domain DTGVSQNPRHKITKRGQNVTFRCDPISEHNRLYWYRQTLGQGPEFLTYFQNEAQLEKSRLLSDRFSAERPKGSFSTLEIQRTEQGDSAMYLCASSLDNTEAFFGQGTRLTVV.

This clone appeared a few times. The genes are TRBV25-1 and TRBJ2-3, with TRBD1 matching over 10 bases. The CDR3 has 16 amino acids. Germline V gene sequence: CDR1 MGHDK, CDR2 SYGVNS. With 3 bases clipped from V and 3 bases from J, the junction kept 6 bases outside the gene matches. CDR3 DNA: TGTGCCAGCAGTGATCCGGGACAGGGGATTACAGATACGCAGTATTTT. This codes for CASSDPGQGITDTQYF.

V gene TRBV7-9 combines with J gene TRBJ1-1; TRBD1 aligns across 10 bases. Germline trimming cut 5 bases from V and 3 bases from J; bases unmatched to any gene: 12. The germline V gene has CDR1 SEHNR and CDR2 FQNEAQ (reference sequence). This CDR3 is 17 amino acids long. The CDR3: CASSPRDRGRQDTEAFF. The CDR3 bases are TGTGCCAGCAGCCCCCGGGACAGGGGACGTCAGGACACTGAAGCTTTCTTT.

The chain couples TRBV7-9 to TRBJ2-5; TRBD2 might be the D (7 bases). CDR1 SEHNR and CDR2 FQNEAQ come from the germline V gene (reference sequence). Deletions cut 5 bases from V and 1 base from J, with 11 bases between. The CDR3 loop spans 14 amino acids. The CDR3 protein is CASSARGAQETQYF. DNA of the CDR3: TGTGCCAGCAGCGCCCGGGGGGCCCAAGAGACCCAGTACTTC.

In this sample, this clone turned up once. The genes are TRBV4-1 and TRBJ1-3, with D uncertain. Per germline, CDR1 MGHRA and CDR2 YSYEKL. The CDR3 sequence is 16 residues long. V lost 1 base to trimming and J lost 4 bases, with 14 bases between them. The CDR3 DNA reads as TGCGCCAGCAGCCAAGGGCAATTACAATTCGGAAACACCATATATTTT. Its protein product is CASSQGQLQFGNTIYF.

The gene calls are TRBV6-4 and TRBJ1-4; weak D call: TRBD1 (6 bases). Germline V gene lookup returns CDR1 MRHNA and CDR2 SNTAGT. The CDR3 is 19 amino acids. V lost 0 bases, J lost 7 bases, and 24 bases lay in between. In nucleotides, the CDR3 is TGTGCCAGCAGTGACTCAGGGGACTTGAGGGGGAGTCTGCGTGAAAAACTGTTTTTT. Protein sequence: CASSDSGDLRGSLREKLFF.

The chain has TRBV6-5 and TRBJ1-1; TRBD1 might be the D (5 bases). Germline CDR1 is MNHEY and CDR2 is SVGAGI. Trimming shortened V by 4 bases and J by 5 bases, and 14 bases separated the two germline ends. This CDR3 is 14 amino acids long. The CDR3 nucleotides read TGTGCCAGCAGTTGGGGGTCCAGTAGTACTGAAGCTTTCTTT. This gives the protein CASSWGSSSTEAFF.

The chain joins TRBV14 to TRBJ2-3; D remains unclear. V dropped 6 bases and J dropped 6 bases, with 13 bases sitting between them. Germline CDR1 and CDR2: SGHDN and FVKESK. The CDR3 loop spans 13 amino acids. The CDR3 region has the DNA TGTGCCAGCAGTCCTGGACGACCCGATACGCAGTATTTT. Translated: CASSPGRPDTQYF.

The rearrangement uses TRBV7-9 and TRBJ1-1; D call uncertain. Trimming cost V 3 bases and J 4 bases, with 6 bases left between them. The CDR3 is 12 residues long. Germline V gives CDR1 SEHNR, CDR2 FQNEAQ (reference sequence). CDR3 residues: CASSLSSTEAFF. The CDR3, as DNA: TGTGCCAGCAGCTTGTCCTCCACTGAAGCTTTCTTT. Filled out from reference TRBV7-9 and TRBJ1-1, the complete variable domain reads DTGVSQNPRHKITKRGQNVTFRCDPISEHNRLYWYRQTLGQGPEFLTYFQNEAQLEKSRLLSDRFSAERPKGSFSTLEIQRTEQGDSAMYLCASSLSSTEAFFGQGTRLTVV.

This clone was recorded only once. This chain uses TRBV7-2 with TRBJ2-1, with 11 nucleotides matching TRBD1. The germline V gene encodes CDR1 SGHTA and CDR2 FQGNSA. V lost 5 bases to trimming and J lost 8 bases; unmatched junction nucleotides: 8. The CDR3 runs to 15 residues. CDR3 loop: CASSQGTGGWDEQFF. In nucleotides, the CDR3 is TGTGCCAGCAGCCAAGGGACAGGGGGGTGGGATGAGCAGTTCTTC.

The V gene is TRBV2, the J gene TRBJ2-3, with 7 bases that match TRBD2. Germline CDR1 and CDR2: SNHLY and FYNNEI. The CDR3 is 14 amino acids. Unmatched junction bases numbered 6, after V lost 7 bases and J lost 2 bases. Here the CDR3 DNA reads TGTGCCAGCATGGGGCGGGGGTCCACAGATACGCAGTATTTT. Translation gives CASMGRGSTDTQYF.

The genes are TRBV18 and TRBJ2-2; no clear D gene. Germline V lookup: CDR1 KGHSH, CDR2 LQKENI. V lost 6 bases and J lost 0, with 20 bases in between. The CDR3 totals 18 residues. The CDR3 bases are TGTGCCAGCTCTCACGAGTCGGTTCGGGCTGCGAACACCGGGGAGCTGTTTTTT. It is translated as CASSHESVRAANTGELFF.

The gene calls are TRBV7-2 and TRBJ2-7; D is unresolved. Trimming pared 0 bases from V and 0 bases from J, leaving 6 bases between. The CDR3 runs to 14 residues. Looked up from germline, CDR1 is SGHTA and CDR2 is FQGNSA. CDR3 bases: TGTGCCAGCAGCTTAGCGGTGAGCTCCTACGAGCAGTACTTC. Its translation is CASSLAVSSYEQYF.

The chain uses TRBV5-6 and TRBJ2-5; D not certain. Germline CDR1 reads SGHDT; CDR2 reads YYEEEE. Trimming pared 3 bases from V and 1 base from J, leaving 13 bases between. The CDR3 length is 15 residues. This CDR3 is CASSSRAAGQETQYF. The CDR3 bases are TGTGCCAGCAGCTCCCGGGCCGCCGGCCAAGAGACCCAGTACTTC.